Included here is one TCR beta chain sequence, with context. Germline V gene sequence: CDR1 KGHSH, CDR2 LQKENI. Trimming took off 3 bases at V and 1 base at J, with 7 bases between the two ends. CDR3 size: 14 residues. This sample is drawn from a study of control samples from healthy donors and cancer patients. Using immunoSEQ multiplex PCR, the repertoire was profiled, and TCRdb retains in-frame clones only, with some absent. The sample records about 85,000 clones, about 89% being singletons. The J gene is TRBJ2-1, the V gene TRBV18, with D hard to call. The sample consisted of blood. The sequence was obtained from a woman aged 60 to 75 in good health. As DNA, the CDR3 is TGTGCCAGCTCACCGGTACAGTCCTACAATGAGCAGTTCTTC. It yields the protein CASSPVQSYNEQFF.